This TCR beta chain emerged from a study of beta chain features in type 1 diabetes. Findings of the study overall: Compared with healthy donors, patients appeared to share more similar naive, central memory and regulatory TCRB repertoires.

CDR1 is SGHDN, CDR2 FVKESK, per germline. V was cut by 4 bases and J by 4 bases, with 8 bases left in between. The CDR3 is 13 amino acids. One heparinised draw, averaging roughly 100 mL, was taken per donor. Sorting with CD45RO/CCR7/CD25/CD127/CD95/CD27 yielded naive, central memory, regulatory and stem-like memory CD4+ cells. This clone has a handful of counts. The antigen remains unidentified. Expressed TCRB transcripts got sequenced, as all isolated RNA was reverse transcribed. The assay was immunoSEQ multiplex PCR, and TCRdb's table has in-frame clones only and misses some. The sample holds hundreds of thousands of clones, around 15% seen once.

The chain combines TRBV14 with TRBJ1-5; perhaps TRBD1 as D (5 bases). The clonotype comes from a man aged 18 to 29 in good health. Sequenced material: naive CD4+ T cells from blood. CDR3 sequence reads: CASSRDLNQPQHF. The DNA for the CDR3 is TGTGCCAGCAGCCGGGACTTAAATCAGCCCCAGCATTTT.